Listed below are T cell receptor beta chains from one sample, sequenced in a study of cytomegalovirus exposure and HLA in healthy donors. Libraries were prepared by immunoSEQ multiplex PCR; TCRdb keeps only in-frame clonotypes and omits some of them. Its listing shows 150,000 to 200,000 clones. Sequences were obtained from PBMCs. These receptors all come from a woman in her sixties or seventies in good health and CMV-seronegative. CDR3s include the opening cysteine and the closing phenylalanine or tryptophan. D genes are given only for firm matches.

j_call v_call d_call cdr3_nt cdr3_aa
TRBJ1-2 TRBV2 . TGTGCCAGCAGTGTGCTAGCCGAGTATGGCTACACCTTC CASSVLAEYGYTF
TRBJ2-5 TRBV10-3 TRBD1 TGTGCCATCAGTGATCCGCAAAGGACAGGACAAGAGACCCAGTACTTC CAISDPQRTGQETQYF
TRBJ1-5 TRBV15 TRBD1 TGTGCCACCAGCGCCGGGACAGGGATCAATCAGCCCCAGCATTTT CATSAGTGINQPQHF
TRBJ1-2 TRBV5-1 . TGCGCCAGCAGCCCCAACCGCGACACAAATAACTATGGCTACACCTTC CASSPNRDTNNYGYTF
TRBJ1-2 TRBV10-3 . TGTGCCATCAGTGAGTCCGCCGCGGCCTATGGCTACACCTTC CAISESAAAYGYTF
TRBJ1-2 TRBV7-9 . TGTGCCAGCAGCTCCTTAACGGGAAGCTATGGCTACACCTTC CASSSLTGSYGYTF
TRBJ1-5 TRBV19 . TGTGCCAGTAGTATATTGTTCAGGGATTATAGCAATCAGCCCCAGCATTTT CASSILFRDYSNQPQHF
TRBJ2-7 TRBV18 TRBD2 TGTGCCAGCTCATCCCACAGACTAGCGACATACGAGCAGTACTTC CASSSHRLATYEQYF
TRBJ2-7 TRBV5-1 TRBD1 TGCGCCAGCAGCCCGCTACCGGGACAGGGTTTTTACGAGCAGTACTTC CASSPLPGQGFYEQYF
TRBJ2-7 TRBV5-3 . TGTGCCAGCATACAGGGAACCCACGAGCAGTACTTC CASIQGTHEQYF
TRBJ1-2 TRBV27 . TGTGCCAGCAGTTTATCGGCCGCTCAAGGCTACACCTTC CASSLSAAQGYTF
TRBJ2-3 TRBV9 TRBD1 TGTGCCAGCAGCAAGGACAGGGGGCGGGATACGCAGTATTTT CASSKDRGRDTQYF
TRBJ2-1 TRBV7-9 TRBD1 TGTGCCAGCAGCTTAGAGAGACAGGGTAATAAGGATGAGCAGTTCTTC CASSLERQGNKDEQFF